These T cell receptor beta chains were read from a single sample in a study of T cell repertoires in cytomegalovirus infection. TCRdb used MiXCR to reprocess the reads, holding one entry per CDR3 protein. This table holds roughly 500,000 distinct CDR3 sequences, approximately 10% found once. The sample comprised PBMCs. All receptors come from a human donor in good health (CMV status not recorded). Some clones in this sample may be carry-over from other donors' samples. The CDR3 runs from the conserved cysteine through the conserved F or W. D genes are given only for firm matches. A clone size is listed for some rows: how often the clone was seen (once, few, many), or a class if it is expanded.

>.|TRBV24-1|TRBJ1-5|.
CATSDTASGGNQPQHF
TGTGCCACCAGTGATACGGCCTCGGGTGGCAATCAGCCCCAGCATTTT
>TRBD1|TRBV19|TRBJ1-5|many
CASSTGTGGQPQHF
TGTGCCAGTAGTACCGGGACAGGGGGTCAGCCCCAGCATTTT
>.|TRBV4-1|TRBJ2-3|.
CASRREWSSTDTQYF
TGCGCCAGCAGAAGAGAATGGTCTAGCACAGATACGCAGTATTTT
>.|TRBV28|TRBJ1-6|many
CASIRRGYNSPLHF
TGTGCCAGCATTAGGAGGGGCTATAATTCACCCCTCCACTTT
>TRBD2|TRBV27|TRBJ2-7|.
CASRGGPMDEQYF
TGTGCCAGCCGCGGGGGTCCAATGGACGAGCAGTACTTC
>.|TRBV14|TRBJ1-5|.
CASSQGVQPQHF
TGTGCCAGCAGCCAAGGGGTTCAGCCCCAGCATTTT
>TRBD2|TRBV11-2|TRBJ2-4|many
CASSLDSRTSGRSDKNIQYF
TGTGCCAGCAGCTTAGATAGTCGGACTAGCGGGAGGTCGGACAAAAACATTCAGTACTTC
>.|TRBV10-3|TRBJ2-3|.
CAISESVTDTQYF
TGTGCCATCAGTGAGTCGGTCACAGATACGCAGTATTTT
>TRBD2|TRBV11-3|TRBJ2-3|few
CASSTRTSESTDTQYF
TGTGCCAGCAGCACCCGGACTAGCGAAAGCACAGATACGCAGTATTTT
>TRBD1|TRBV27|TRBJ1-6|many
CASTIQGADSPLHF
TGTGCCAGCACCATCCAGGGGGCGGATTCACCCCTCCACTTT
>.|TRBV5-4|TRBJ1-1|.
CASSLEGPRNTEAFF
TGTGCCAGCAGCTTGGAGGGACCTAGGAACACTGAAGCTTTCTTT
>TRBD1|TRBV13|TRBJ2-7|.
CASSLDRVVQYF
TGTGCCAGCAGCTTGGACAGGGTAGTGCAGTACTTC
>.|TRBV7-6|TRBJ2-1|many
CASGRSNEQFF
TGTGCCAGCGGGCGATCCAATGAGCAGTTCTTC
>TRBD1|TRBV5-1|TRBJ2-3|many
CASSPRGRQGKTDTQYF
TGCGCCAGCAGCCCCAGGGGGAGACAGGGGAAGACAGATACGCAGTATTTT
>TRBD1|TRBV27|TRBJ2-7|few
CASSLSPGGYEQYF
TGTGCCAGCAGTTTAAGTCCAGGGGGCTACGAGCAGTACTTC
>TRBD1|TRBV6-6|TRBJ1-2|many
CASSYSGQGVSGYTF
TGTGCCAGCAGTTACTCGGGACAGGGGGTGAGTGGCTACACCTTC
>.|TRBV28|TRBJ2-7|.
CASSFSTLYEQYF
TGTGCCAGCAGTTTTTCTACACTTTACGAGCAGTACTTC
>.|TRBV28|TRBJ2-3|few
CASSRTLEPDTQYF
TGTGCCAGCAGCCGGACGTTGGAGCCAGATACGCAGTATTTT
>TRBD2|TRBV20-1|TRBJ2-3|many
CSARDPTSGTSTDTQYF
TGCAGTGCTAGAGATCCGACTAGCGGAACTAGCACAGATACGCAGTATTTT
>.|TRBV28|TRBJ1-4|many
CASGLRPDLTNEKLFF
TGTGCCAGCGGATTAAGACCCGACTTGACTAATGAAAAACTGTTTTTT
>.|TRBV29-1|TRBJ1-2|.
CSVEFQDSGYTF
TGCAGCGTTGAATTTCAGGACAGTGGCTACACCTTC
>.|TRBV28|TRBJ1-5|.
CASGRINQPQHF
TGTGCCAGCGGACGGATAAATCAGCCCCAGCATTTT
>.|TRBV20-1|TRBJ1-4|.
CSARQTYATNEKLFF
TGCAGTGCTAGACAAACCTATGCAACTAATGAAAAACTGTTTTTT
>TRBD1|TRBV10-3|TRBJ1-4|many
CAISEGTVNEKLFF
TGTGCCATCAGTGAGGGGACAGTTAATGAAAAACTGTTTTTT
>.|TRBV20-1|TRBJ2-7|.
CSARDGATGWEYF
TGCAGTGCTAGAGATGGGGCGACAGGTTGGGAGTACTTC
>.|TRBV18|TRBJ1-1|few
CASSPSGALNTEAFF
TGTGCCAGCTCACCATCCGGGGCGCTGAACACTGAAGCTTTCTTT
>TRBD2|TRBV20-1|TRBJ2-7|.
CSARSSSGSYEQYF
TGCAGTGCTAGAAGTTCTAGCGGGAGCTACGAGCAGTACTTC
>TRBD1|TRBV11-2|TRBJ1-1|many
CASSLAFRGLENTEAFF
TGTGCCAGCAGCTTAGCGTTTAGGGGGCTCGAGAACACTGAAGCTTTCTTT
>.|TRBV29-1|TRBJ1-1|few
CSVEDGMGLTDLTEAFF
TGCAGCGTTGAAGACGGAATGGGACTTACCGACCTCACTGAAGCTTTCTTT
>.|TRBV19|TRBJ2-1|many
CASSIQWQGAYNEQFF
TGTGCCAGTAGTATCCAGTGGCAAGGAGCCTACAATGAGCAGTTCTTC
>.|TRBV19|TRBJ1-5|many
CASSTWARIYNQPQHF
TGTGCCAGTAGTACCTGGGCCCGGATATACAATCAGCCCCAGCATTTT